This paragraph reports one T cell receptor beta chain. Per the original methods: The assay estimated nucleated cells by amplifying reference gene primers. Sequenced by immunoSEQ multiplex PCR; TCRdb stores in-frame clones only, minus some. The V and J calls and the clone size are those of that table, but D and trimming were determined from the DNA. The data hold over 200,000 clones, with about 88% observed a single time. The data were taken from a study of blood T cell repertoires in COVID-19. Study details: There were acute and convalescent COVID-19 samples, and they came from the United States, Italy and Spain. T cells, B-cell-depleted T cells, or PBMCs provided the cDNA or gDNA that served as material.

This CDR3 is built from 14 residues. Trimming cost V 7 bases and J 5 bases; bases outside gene matches: 5. Germline V CDR1 and CDR2: MNHEY, SMNVEV (reference sequence). The receptor's source is a man aged 55 to 70 who had recovered from COVID-19. The sample was peripheral blood. The chain has TRBV27 and TRBJ2-5; 12 nucleotides line up with TRBD2. CDR3 sequence reads: CASKTSGGIETQYF. In DNA form, the CDR3 reads TGTGCCAGCAAGACTAGCGGGGGCATCGAGACCCAGTACTTC.